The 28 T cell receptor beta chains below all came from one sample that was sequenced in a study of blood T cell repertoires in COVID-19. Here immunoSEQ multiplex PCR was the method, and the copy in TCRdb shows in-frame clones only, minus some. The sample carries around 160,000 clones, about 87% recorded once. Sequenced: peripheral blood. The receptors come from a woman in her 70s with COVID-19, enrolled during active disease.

As DNA, the CDR3 is TGTGCCAGCAGTGACAGGAATACCTTCTATAATTCACCCCTCCACTTT. Amino acids: CASSDRNTFYNSPLHF. The rearrangement uses TRBV6-1 and TRBJ1-6; no definite D call. Germline V gene lookup returns CDR1 MNHNS and CDR2 SASEGT. The CDR3 contains 16 residues. V lost 3 bases and J 3 bases, leaving 12 bases between the germline ends.

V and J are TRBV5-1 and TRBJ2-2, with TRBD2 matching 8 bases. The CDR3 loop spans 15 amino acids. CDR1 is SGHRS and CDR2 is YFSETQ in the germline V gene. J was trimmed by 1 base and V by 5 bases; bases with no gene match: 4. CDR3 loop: CASSQSGGNTGELFF. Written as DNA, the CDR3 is TGCGCCAGCAGTCAAAGCGGGGGGAACACCGGGGAGCTGTTTTTT.

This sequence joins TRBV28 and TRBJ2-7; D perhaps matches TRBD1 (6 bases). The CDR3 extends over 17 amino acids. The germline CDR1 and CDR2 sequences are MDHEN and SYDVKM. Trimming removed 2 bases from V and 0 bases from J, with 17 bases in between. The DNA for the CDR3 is TGTGCCAGCAGTTTAGACCAGGGGCCCGGCGGCTCCTACGAGCAGTACTTC. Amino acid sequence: CASSLDQGPGGSYEQYF.

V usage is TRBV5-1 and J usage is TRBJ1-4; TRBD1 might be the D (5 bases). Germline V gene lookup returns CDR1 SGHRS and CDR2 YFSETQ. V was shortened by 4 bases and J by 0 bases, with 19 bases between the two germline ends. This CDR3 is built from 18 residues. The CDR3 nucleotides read TGCGCCAGCAGCCCCGTAATTTCAGGGCTTGCAACTAATGAAAAACTGTTTTTT. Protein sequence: CASSPVISGLATNEKLFF. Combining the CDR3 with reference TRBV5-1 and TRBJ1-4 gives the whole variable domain KAGVTQTPRYLIKTRGQQVTLSCSPISGHRSVSWYQQTPGQGLQFLFEYFSETQRNKGNFPGRFSGRQFSNSRSEMNVSTLELGDSALYLCASSPVISGLATNEKLFFGSGTQLSVL.

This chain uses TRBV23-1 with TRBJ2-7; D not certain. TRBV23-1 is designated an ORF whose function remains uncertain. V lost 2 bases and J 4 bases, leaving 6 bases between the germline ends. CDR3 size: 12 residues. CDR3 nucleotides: TGCGCCAGCAGTCAACCCCCTTACGAGCAGTACTTC. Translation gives CASSQPPYEQYF.

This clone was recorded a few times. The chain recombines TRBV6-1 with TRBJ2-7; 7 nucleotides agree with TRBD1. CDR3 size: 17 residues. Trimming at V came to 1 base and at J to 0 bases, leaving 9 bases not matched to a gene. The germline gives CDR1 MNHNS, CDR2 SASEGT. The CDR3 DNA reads TGTGCCAGCAGTGAAGGGGGGACAGACCCCTACTCCTACGAGCAGTACTTC. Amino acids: CASSEGGTDPYSYEQYF.

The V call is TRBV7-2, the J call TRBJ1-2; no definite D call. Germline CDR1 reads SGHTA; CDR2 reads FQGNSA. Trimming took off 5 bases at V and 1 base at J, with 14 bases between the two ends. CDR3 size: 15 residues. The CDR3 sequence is CASSPRFSGNYGYTF. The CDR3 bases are TGTGCCAGCAGCCCCCGGTTCTCGGGTAACTATGGCTACACCTTC.

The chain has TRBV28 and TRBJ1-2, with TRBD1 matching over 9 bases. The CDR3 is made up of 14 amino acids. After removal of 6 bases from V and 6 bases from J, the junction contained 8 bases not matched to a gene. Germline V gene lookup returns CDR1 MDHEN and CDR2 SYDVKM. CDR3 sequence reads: CASRQGARLDGYTF. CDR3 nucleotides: TGTGCCAGCAGACAGGGGGCTCGTCTTGATGGCTACACCTTC.

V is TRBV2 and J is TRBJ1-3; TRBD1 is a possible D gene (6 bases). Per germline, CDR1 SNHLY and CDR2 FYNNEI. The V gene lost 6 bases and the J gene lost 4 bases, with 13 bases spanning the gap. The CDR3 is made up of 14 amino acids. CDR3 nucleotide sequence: TGTGCCAGCAGGGGCTCAGGGGAAGGAAACACCATATATTTT. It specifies CASRGSGEGNTIYF.

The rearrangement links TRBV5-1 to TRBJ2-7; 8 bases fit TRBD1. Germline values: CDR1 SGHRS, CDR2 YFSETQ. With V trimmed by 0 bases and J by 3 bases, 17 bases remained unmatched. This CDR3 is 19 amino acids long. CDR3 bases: TGCGCCAGCAGCTTGGGGAGGGTGGCAGGGGGCGCCTGGAACTACGAGCAGTACTTC. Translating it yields CASSLGRVAGGAWNYEQYF. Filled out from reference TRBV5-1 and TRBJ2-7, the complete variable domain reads KAGVTQTPRYLIKTRGQQVTLSCSPISGHRSVSWYQQTPGQGLQFLFEYFSETQRNKGNFPGRFSGRQFSNSRSEMNVSTLELGDSALYLCASSLGRVAGGAWNYEQYFGPGTRLTVT.

As DNA, the CDR3 is TGTGCCAGCTCACCAGCCACTCGTGTGAACACTGAAGCTTTCTTT. Its protein is CASSPATRVNTEAFF. This chain joins TRBV18 and TRBJ1-1; the D is unclear. CDR1 is KGHSH and CDR2 is LQKENI in the germline V gene. There are 15 residues in the CDR3. The V end lost 2 bases, the J end lost 0 bases, and 10 bases lay between the germline ends.

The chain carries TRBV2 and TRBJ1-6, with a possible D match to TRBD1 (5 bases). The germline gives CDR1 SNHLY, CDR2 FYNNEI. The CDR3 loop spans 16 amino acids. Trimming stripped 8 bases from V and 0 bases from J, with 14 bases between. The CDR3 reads CASGGTLSSYNSPLHF. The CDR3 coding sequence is TGTGCCAGCGGGGGGACCCTGAGCTCCTATAATTCACCCCTCCACTTT.

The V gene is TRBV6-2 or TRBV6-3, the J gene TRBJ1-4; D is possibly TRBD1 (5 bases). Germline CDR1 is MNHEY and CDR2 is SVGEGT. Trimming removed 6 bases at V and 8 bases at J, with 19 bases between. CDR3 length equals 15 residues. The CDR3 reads CASSQTFQGNEKLFF. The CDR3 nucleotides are TGTGCCAGCAGCCAAACCTTCCAGGGAAACGAAAAACTGTTTTTT.

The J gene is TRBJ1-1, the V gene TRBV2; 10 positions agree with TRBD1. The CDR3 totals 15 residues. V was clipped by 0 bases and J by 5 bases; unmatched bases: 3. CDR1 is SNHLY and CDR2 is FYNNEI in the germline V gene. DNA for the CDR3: TGTGCCAGCAGTGAAGCGAGGACAGGGGGTACTGAAGCTTTCTTT. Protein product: CASSEARTGGTEAFF.

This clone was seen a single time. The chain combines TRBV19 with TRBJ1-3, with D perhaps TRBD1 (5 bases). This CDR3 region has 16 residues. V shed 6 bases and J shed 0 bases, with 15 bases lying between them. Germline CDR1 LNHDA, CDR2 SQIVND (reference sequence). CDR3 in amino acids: CASRGGDLNSGNTIYF. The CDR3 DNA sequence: TGTGCCAGTAGGGGGGGGGATCTTAACTCTGGAAACACCATATATTTT.

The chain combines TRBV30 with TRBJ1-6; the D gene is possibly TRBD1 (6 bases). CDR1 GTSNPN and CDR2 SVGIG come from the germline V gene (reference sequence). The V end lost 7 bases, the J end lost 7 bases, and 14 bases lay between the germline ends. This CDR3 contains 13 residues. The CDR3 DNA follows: TGTGCCTTAGATACAGGGCCGAATTCACCCCTCCACTTT. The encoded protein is CALDTGPNSPLHF.

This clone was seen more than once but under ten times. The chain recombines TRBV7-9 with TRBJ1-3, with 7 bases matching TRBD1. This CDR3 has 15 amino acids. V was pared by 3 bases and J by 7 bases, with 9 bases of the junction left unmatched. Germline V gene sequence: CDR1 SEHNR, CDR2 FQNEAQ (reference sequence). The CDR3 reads CASSLDRGRGNTIYF. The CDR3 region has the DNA TGTGCCAGCAGCTTGGATAGGGGGCGCGGGAACACCATATATTTT.

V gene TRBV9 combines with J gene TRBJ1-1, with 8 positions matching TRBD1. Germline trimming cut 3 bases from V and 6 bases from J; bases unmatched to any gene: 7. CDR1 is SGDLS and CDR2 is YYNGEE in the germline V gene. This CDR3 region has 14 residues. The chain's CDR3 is CASSAIRGLSEAFF. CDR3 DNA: TGTGCCAGCAGCGCTATCAGGGGGCTCTCTGAAGCTTTCTTT.

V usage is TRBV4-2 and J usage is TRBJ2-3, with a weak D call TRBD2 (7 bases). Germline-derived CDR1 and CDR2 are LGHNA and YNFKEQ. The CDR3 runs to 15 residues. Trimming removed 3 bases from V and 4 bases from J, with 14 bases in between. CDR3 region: CASSQGRGGSDTQYF. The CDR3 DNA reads TGTGCCAGCAGCCAGGGGAGGGGGGGTTCAGATACGCAGTATTTT.

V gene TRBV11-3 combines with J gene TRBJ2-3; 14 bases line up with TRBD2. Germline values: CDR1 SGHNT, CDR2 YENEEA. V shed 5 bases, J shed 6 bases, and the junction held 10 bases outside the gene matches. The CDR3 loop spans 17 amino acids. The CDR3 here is CASSQSLTSGGADTQYF. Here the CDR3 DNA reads TGTGCCAGCAGCCAGTCCTTGACTAGCGGGGGGGCGGATACGCAGTATTTT.

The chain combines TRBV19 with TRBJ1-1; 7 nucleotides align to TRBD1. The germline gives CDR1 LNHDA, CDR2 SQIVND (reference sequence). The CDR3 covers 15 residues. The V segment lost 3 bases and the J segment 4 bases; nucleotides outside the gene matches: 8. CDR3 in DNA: TGTGCCAGTAGTATGGGCCAGGGGGACGGCACTGAAGCTTTCTTT. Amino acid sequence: CASSMGQGDGTEAFF.

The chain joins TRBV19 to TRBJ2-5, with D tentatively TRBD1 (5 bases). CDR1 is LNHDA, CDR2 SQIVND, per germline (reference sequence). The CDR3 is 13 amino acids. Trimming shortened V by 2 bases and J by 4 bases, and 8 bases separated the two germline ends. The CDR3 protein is CASSITGRETQYF. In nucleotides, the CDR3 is TGTGCCAGTAGTATAACAGGTCGAGAGACCCAGTACTTC.

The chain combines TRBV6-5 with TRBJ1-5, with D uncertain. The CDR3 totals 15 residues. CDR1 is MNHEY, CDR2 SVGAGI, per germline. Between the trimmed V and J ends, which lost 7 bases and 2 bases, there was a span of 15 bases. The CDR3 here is CASIGLRRGNQPQHF. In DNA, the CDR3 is TGTGCCAGCATCGGTCTTCGGAGGGGCAATCAGCCCCAGCATTTT.

The DNA of the CDR3 is TGCGCCAGCAGCTTGGCTAGCGGGGGCTACGAGCAGTACTTC. It translates to CASSLASGGYEQYF. The chain recombines TRBV5-1 with TRBJ2-7; TRBD2 matches 10 bases. V dropped 0 bases and J dropped 3; count of bases not matched to a gene: 0. The CDR3 consists of 14 residues. Germline V gives CDR1 SGHRS, CDR2 YFSETQ.

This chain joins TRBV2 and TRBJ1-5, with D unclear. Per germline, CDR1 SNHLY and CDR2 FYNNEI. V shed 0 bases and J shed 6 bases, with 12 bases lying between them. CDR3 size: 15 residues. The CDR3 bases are TGTGCCAGCAGTGAAGCTAGGGCGGGGATTCAGCCCCAGCATTTT. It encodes CASSEARAGIQPQHF. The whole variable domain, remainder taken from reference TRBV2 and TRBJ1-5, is EPEVTQTPSHQVTQMGQEVILRCVPISNHLYFYWYRQILGQKVEFLVSFYNNEISEKSEIFDDQFSVERPDGSNFTLKIRSTKLEDSAMYFCASSEARAGIQPQHFGDGTRLSIL.

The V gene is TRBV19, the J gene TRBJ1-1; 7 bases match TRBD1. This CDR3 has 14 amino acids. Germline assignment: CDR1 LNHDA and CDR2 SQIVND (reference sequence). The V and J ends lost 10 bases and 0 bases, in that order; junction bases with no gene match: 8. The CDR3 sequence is CATAPTGMNTEAFF. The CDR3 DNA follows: TGTGCCACCGCCCCGACAGGGATGAACACTGAAGCTTTCTTT.

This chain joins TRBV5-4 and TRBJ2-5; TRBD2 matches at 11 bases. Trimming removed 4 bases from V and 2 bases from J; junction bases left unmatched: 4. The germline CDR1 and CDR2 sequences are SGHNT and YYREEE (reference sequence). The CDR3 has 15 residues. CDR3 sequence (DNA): TGTGCCAGCAGCCCTCGACTAGCGGGGCAAGAGACCCAGTACTTC. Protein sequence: CASSPRLAGQETQYF.

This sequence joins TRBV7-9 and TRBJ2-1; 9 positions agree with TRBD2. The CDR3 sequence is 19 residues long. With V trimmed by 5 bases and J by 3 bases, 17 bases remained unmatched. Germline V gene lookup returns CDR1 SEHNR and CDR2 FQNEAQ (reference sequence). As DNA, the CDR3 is TGTGCCAGCAGCCCGCTAATTTGGGCGGGGGGGACTCGCTACAATGAGCAGTTCTTC. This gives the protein CASSPLIWAGGTRYNEQFF.